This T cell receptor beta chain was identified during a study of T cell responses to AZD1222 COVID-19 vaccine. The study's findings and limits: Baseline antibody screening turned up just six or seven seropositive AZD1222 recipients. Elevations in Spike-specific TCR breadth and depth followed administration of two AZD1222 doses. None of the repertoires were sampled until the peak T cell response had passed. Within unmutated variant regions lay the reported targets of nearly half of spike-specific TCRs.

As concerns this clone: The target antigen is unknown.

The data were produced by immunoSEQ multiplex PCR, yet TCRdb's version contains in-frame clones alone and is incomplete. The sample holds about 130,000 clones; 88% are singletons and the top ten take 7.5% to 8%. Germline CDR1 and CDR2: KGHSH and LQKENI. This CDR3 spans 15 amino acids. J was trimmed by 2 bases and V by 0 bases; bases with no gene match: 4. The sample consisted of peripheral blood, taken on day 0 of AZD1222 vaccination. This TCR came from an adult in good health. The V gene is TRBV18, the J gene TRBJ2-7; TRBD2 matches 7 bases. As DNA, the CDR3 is TGTGCCAGCTCACCACCCCTAGCGGCAACCTACGAGCAGTACTTC. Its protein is CASSPPLAATYEQYF.